These T cell receptor beta chains were read from a single sample in a study of CD4+ T cells in melanoma. Sequencing used immunoSEQ multiplex PCR; TCRdb keeps in-frame clones, though not all of them. The table has around 13,000 clones, around three quarters seen once. Material: cells from a culture (not recorded whether cultured in vitro). The receptor set was obtained from a human donor with melanoma. CDR3s leave out the opening cysteine and the closing phenylalanine or tryptophan. Size values are once, few and many counts, or a class for expanded clones, and some rows have none.

V	size	J	CDR3
TRBV5-1	.	TRBJ2-5	ASSFSPGGQETQY
TRBV14	.	TRBJ1-1	ASSPSNWGTEAF
TRBV30	.	TRBJ2-3	AWDHTDTQY
TRBV7-9	.	TRBJ2-1	ASGGQSSYNEQF
TRBV19	.	TRBJ1-1	ASSRGTANTEAF
TRBV15	.	TRBJ2-5	ATSRDLADPRSQY
TRBV19	.	TRBJ1-3	ASSIGRRNTIY
TRBV5-1	.	TRBJ2-3	ASSLATSGGAADTQY
TRBV5-6	.	TRBJ1-6	ASSLQASPLH
TRBV5-6	.	TRBJ1-2	ASSWTGAGYT
TRBV11-2	.	TRBJ1-2	ASSSDWNEYGYT
TRBV6-5	.	TRBJ1-6	ASSLERSPDSPLH
TRBV9	.	TRBJ2-5	ASSVGGAEETQY
TRBV7-8	few	TRBJ2-2	ASSLGSGGTGELF
TRBV7-2	.	TRBJ2-3	ASSLSLAEGTDTQY
TRBV27	.	TRBJ1-2	ASSPSGVGYGYT
TRBV7-2	.	TRBJ1-3	ASSLGAENVGNTIY